One sample yielded the 26 T cell receptor beta chains listed below, sequenced in a study of T-cell reconstitution after alpha-beta-depleted transplantation in children. Preparation of the TCRbeta library used unique molecular identifiers. TCRdb processed the PCR reads anew with MiXCR; each CDR3 protein has one entry. The sample includes 700,000 to 950,000 distinct CDR3 sequences, 16% of them seen just once. Sequencing used PBMCs, mostly from graft donor cells, obtained 360 days after TCRalphabeta/CD19-depleted stem cell transplant. Receptors originate from a male patient aged 5 to 17 who had a stem cell transplant for acute lymphoblastic leukemia, so the T cells may come from the graft donor.

In its sample, this clonotype was seen a few times. The DNA of the CDR3 is TGTGCCAGCAGCCCACGGACTAGCGGGATGGAGACCCAGTACTTC. As protein: CASSPRTSGMETQYF. The rearrangement joins TRBV9 to TRBJ2-5; 12 nucleotides align to TRBD2. The J segment lost 5 bases and the V segment lost 4 bases, leaving 6 bases of the junction unmatched. Germline assignment: CDR1 SGDLS and CDR2 YYNGEE. The CDR3 length is 15 residues.

The rearrangement joins TRBV24-1 to TRBJ2-5; D gene uncertain. The V gene's germline CDR1 is KGHDR and CDR2 SFDVKD. The CDR3 runs 15 residues. Trimming pared 4 bases from V and 5 bases from J, leaving 16 bases between. CDR3 residues: CATSEGFGVEETQYF. The CDR3 DNA follows: TGTGCCACCAGTGAAGGCTTTGGGGTCGAGGAGACCCAGTACTTC.

This clonotype appeared a single time. The V gene is TRBV12-5, the J gene TRBJ2-5; maybe TRBD1 (5 bases). Trimming cost V 3 bases and J 0 bases, with 11 bases left between them. Germline CDR1 reads LGHNT; CDR2 reads FRNRAP. This CDR3 has 15 residues. The CDR3 DNA sequence: TGTGCTAGTGGTTTACCGACAGCGTACCAAGAGACCCAGTACTTC. Its translation: CASGLPTAYQETQYF.

This rearrangement joins TRBV25-1 to TRBJ1-1, with D unclear. V dropped 4 bases and J dropped 1 base, with 10 bases sitting between them. The V gene's germline CDR1 is MGHDK and CDR2 SYGVNS. The CDR3 is 14 amino acids. CDR3 nucleotide sequence: TGTGCCAGCAGTGCAGGACTGAGGAACACTGAAGCTTTCTTT. Translation: CASSAGLRNTEAFF.

This clonotype was found a few times. The chain employs TRBV5-1 and TRBJ2-7; D is ambiguous. The CDR3 contains 15 residues. The germline V and J ends were trimmed by 1 base and 0 bases, with 11 bases remaining between them. Germline loops: CDR1 SGHRS, CDR2 YFSETQ. The CDR3 region is CASSLQRPSSYEQYF. The DNA for the CDR3 is TGCGCCAGCAGCTTGCAGCGCCCAAGCTCCTACGAGCAGTACTTC.

This clonotype has a handful of counts. The chain employs TRBV27 and TRBJ2-1; D possibly corresponds to TRBD2 (5 bases). There are 16 residues in the CDR3. Looked up from germline, CDR1 is MNHEY and CDR2 is SMNVEV (reference sequence). Trimming removed 0 bases at V and 1 base at J, with 10 bases between. The CDR3 loop reads CASSLSGSLSYNEQFF. CDR3 in DNA: TGTGCCAGCAGTTTATCGGGGAGTCTTTCCTACAATGAGCAGTTCTTC.

This clonotype has more than one count but fewer than ten. The chain combines TRBV6-2 or TRBV6-3 with TRBJ2-1; TRBD1 matches 8 bases. The CDR3 loop spans 15 amino acids. The germline CDR1 and CDR2 sequences are MNHEY and SVGEGT. Trimming took 2 bases from V and 5 from J; bases not matched to a gene: 5. The CDR3 is CASSYEGQVHNEQFF. The DNA for the CDR3 is TGTGCCAGCAGTTACGAGGGACAGGTTCACAATGAGCAGTTCTTC.

In this sample, this clonotype turned up a few times. The chain has TRBV20-1 and TRBJ2-1, with D uncertain. The CDR3 runs to 16 residues. Trimming removed 5 bases from V and 3 bases from J, with 20 bases in between. CDR1 is DFQATT, CDR2 SNEGSKA, per germline (reference sequence). This CDR3 reads CSAPPDYGRIYNEQFF. The CDR3 DNA sequence: TGCAGTGCTCCCCCGGATTACGGACGGATCTACAATGAGCAGTTCTTC.

This chain links TRBV20-1 with TRBJ2-5; 7 nucleotides align to TRBD2. Germline assignment: CDR1 DFQATT and CDR2 SNEGSKA (reference sequence). The CDR3 is made up of 12 amino acids. V was pared by 5 bases and J by 2 bases, with 2 bases of the junction left unmatched. CDR3 region: CSAGTTQETQYF. The DNA for the CDR3 is TGCAGTGCTGGGACTACTCAAGAGACCCAGTACTTC.

This clonotype was seen ten or more times. One end of the junction is discordant with germline, which a read error may explain. This chain uses TRBV5-1 with TRBJ2-5; a possible D gene is TRBD2 (5 bases). Germline values: CDR1 SGHRS, CDR2 YFSETQ. This CDR3 has 12 residues. The CDR3 loop is CASSLALETQYF. The CDR3 DNA sequence: TGTGCCAGCAGCTTAGCGTTAGAGACCCAGTACTTC.

This chain connects TRBV4-1 to TRBJ2-1, with 9 bases aligning to TRBD2. Germline CDR1 is MGHRA and CDR2 is YSYEKL. This CDR3 is 18 amino acids long. J was trimmed by 0 bases and V by 0 bases; bases with no gene match: 6. CDR3 sequence: CASSQDASGVSSYNEQFF. CDR3 sequence (DNA): TGCGCCAGCAGCCAAGACGCTAGCGGGGTTAGCTCCTACAATGAGCAGTTCTTC.

This clonotype appeared a few times. The gene calls are TRBV20-1 and TRBJ2-7; TRBD1 agrees at 9 bases. Germline V gene sequence: CDR1 DFQATT, CDR2 SNEGSKA (reference sequence). The CDR3 runs 15 residues. Trimming took 4 bases from V and 0 from J; bases not matched to a gene: 7. This CDR3 is CSAMGQGRSSYEQYF. The CDR3 DNA follows: TGCAGTGCTATGGGACAGGGTCGGAGCTCCTACGAGCAGTACTTC.

The V call is TRBV7-3, the J call TRBJ2-2; TRBD2 aligns across 12 bases. The CDR3 covers 18 residues. Germline V gene data show CDR1 as SGHTA and CDR2 as FQGTGA. The V segment lost 5 bases and the J segment 3 bases; nucleotides outside the gene matches: 10. CDR3: CASSILPGTSGHTGELFF. The CDR3 DNA is TGTGCCAGCAGCATACTTCCCGGGACTAGCGGGCACACCGGGGAGCTGTTTTTT.

This clonotype came up a few times. The V call is TRBV18, the J call TRBJ2-1; no clear D gene. There are 14 residues in the CDR3. V gave up 0 bases and J gave up 9 bases, with 12 bases separating them. Germline V CDR1 and CDR2: KGHSH, LQKENI. CDR3 nucleotides: TGTGCCAGCTCACCACCGCTGGTTCTGGGTGAGCAGTTCTTC. Translation gives CASSPPLVLGEQFF.

V gene TRBV5-1 combines with J gene TRBJ2-7, with D tentatively TRBD2 (5 bases). The CDR3 consists of 15 residues. V shed 4 bases and J shed 3 bases, with 17 bases lying between them. Germline lookup yields CDR1 SGHRS and CDR2 YFSETQ. The DNA of the CDR3 is TGCGCCAGCAGCCTGGACTTCTCCGCGGTCTACGAGCAGTACTTC. Protein: CASSLDFSAVYEQYF.

V usage is TRBV3-1 and J usage is TRBJ2-5; 13 bases map to TRBD2. The trim removed 6 bases at V and 6 bases at J, leaving 7 bases unmatched. The germline gives CDR1 LGHDT, CDR2 YNNKEL (reference sequence). The CDR3 consists of 15 residues. Here the CDR3 reads CASSPRTSGRKTQYF. DNA of the CDR3: TGTGCCAGCAGTCCCCGGACTAGCGGGAGAAAGACCCAGTACTTC.

The chain recombines TRBV14 with TRBJ2-1; D may be TRBD2 (5 bases). Trimming stripped 0 bases from V and 10 bases from J, with 13 bases between. This CDR3 region has 14 residues. Germline lookup yields CDR1 SGHDN and CDR2 FVKESK. The CDR3 reads CASSQDLGSGEQFF. CDR3 bases: TGTGCCAGCAGCCAAGATCTAGGCTCGGGAGAGCAGTTCTTC. The whole variable domain, filled in from reference TRBV14 and TRBJ2-1, reads EAGVTQFPSHSVIEKGQTVTLRCDPISGHDNLYWYRRVMGKEIKFLLHFVKESKQDESGMPNNRFLAERTGGTYSTLKVQPAELEDSGVYFCASSQDLGSGEQFFGPGTRLTVL.

The chain combines TRBV18 with TRBJ1-5; a weak D match, TRBD1 (6 bases). Per germline, CDR1 KGHSH and CDR2 LQKENI. Trimming shortened V by 5 bases and J by 4 bases, and 15 bases separated the two germline ends. The CDR3 contains 15 residues. CDR3 in amino acids: CASSTRDNLNQPQHF. The CDR3 coding sequence is TGTGCCAGCTCAACCCGGGACAACCTTAATCAGCCCCAGCATTTT.

This clonotype was counted between two and nine times. The rearrangement links TRBV5-1 to TRBJ2-7; 11 nucleotides line up with TRBD2. Losses at the gene ends were 5 bases for V and 3 bases for J; bases not matched to a gene: 13. CDR1 is SGHRS and CDR2 is YFSETQ in the germline V gene. CDR3 size: 17 residues. Here the CDR3 DNA reads TGCGCCAGCAGTACCGTTCCGGGACTAGCGGTATACTACGAGCAGTACTTC. As protein: CASSTVPGLAVYYEQYF.

This chain joins TRBV4-1 and TRBJ2-5; the D is unclear. Trimming removed 6 bases at V and 1 base at J, with 12 bases between. Germline CDR1 and CDR2: MGHRA and YSYEKL. The length of the CDR3 is 14 residues. The CDR3 DNA follows: TGCGCCAGCAGGAATCTTCATAGCCAAGAGACCCAGTACTTC. This gives the protein CASRNLHSQETQYF.

The chain carries TRBV12-3 or TRBV12-4 and TRBJ1-5, with D hard to call. Trimming took 1 base from V and 3 from J, leaving 10 bases between them. This CDR3 comprises 15 residues. CDR3 nucleotides: TGTGCCAGCAGTTTAGGGAGGAGGTTCAATCAGCCCCAGCATTTT. Amino acids: CASSLGRRFNQPQHF.

In its sample, this clonotype was seen a few times. This chain joins TRBV28 and TRBJ2-5; D not resolved. CDR3 length equals 16 residues. Trimming pared 1 base from V and 0 bases from J, leaving 12 bases between. The germline gives CDR1 MDHEN, CDR2 SYDVKM. CDR3 amino acids: CASSLFHSFYQETQYF. The CDR3 nucleotides are TGTGCCAGCAGTTTATTTCACAGCTTCTACCAAGAGACCCAGTACTTC.

This chain links TRBV20-1 with TRBJ2-3, with 10 bases matching TRBD2. Germline lookup yields CDR1 DFQATT and CDR2 SNEGSKA (reference sequence). The CDR3 covers 15 residues. J lost 3 bases, V lost 1 base, and 4 bases had no gene match. CDR3 sequence reads: CSARGGSGRTDTQYF. CDR3 nucleotides: TGCAGTGCTAGAGGTGGTAGCGGGAGGACAGATACGCAGTATTTT.

This clonotype was counted between two and nine times. The V and J genes are TRBV4-2 and TRBJ2-7; D possibly uses TRBD1 or TRBD2 (5 bases each). The CDR3 covers 14 residues. The germline gives CDR1 LGHNA, CDR2 YNFKEQ. V was cut by 4 bases and J by 5 bases, with 15 bases left in between. The CDR3: CASSPSTGADEQYF. CDR3 coding DNA: TGTGCCAGCAGCCCAAGTACCGGGGCTGACGAGCAGTACTTC.

On this clonotype itself: A much larger clone lies one base from this, so it may be a read error. This chain connects TRBV5-6 to TRBJ1-2; perhaps TRBD1 as D (5 bases). Germline assignment: CDR1 SGHDT and CDR2 YYEEEE. V was cut by 1 base and J by 7 bases, with 17 bases left in between. The CDR3 totals 15 residues. The DNA for the CDR3 is TGTGCCAGCAGCTTGAACAGGCTTCAGGGTTTTGGCTACACCTTC. This encodes CASSLNRLQGFGYTF.

This clonotype came up a few times. J is TRBJ2-1 and V is TRBV7-9; TRBD2 matches 9 bases. Trimming cost V 4 bases and J 7 bases; bases outside gene matches: 8. Germline assignment: CDR1 SEHNR and CDR2 FQNEAQ (reference sequence). The CDR3 covers 15 residues. Here the CDR3 reads CASSSLAGKENEQFF. Written as DNA, the CDR3 is TGTGCCAGCAGCTCCCTAGCGGGGAAGGAGAATGAGCAGTTCTTC.